This T cell receptor (beta chain) is from a study of CD4 T cells in relation to SARS-CoV-2 and coronaviruses. Study-level information: TCR beta CDR3s were sequenced after roughly ten-day antigen culture of PBMCs. Study-wide results and caveats: About 65% of donors had memory CD4+ clonotypes crossrecognizing SARS-CoV-2 and common cold coronavirus spike. This crossreactivity analysis covered spike protein alone, no other viral proteins.

The unexposed donors gave CD4+ T cells in about 2011-2018, prior to COVID-19. Isolation of CD4+ T cells took place after less than 11 days in culture. Unexposed-donor CD4+ T cells were probed with SARS-CoV-2 S/N and four cold-coronavirus spikes, cells permitting. Germline V lookup: CDR1 SNHLY, CDR2 FYNNEI. This CDR3 contains 14 residues. V dropped 2 bases and J dropped 2 bases, with 6 bases sitting between them. The table came from immunoSEQ multiplex PCR; TCRdb's copy has only in-frame clones and leaves some out. This table has approximately 20,000 clones, approximately 84% appearing once. A remark on this clone: Its cognate antigen is unknown.

This chain joins TRBV2 and TRBJ2-2; D ambiguous. Sequencing input: CD4+ T cells from PBMCs, cultured in vitro. This TCR was sampled from a human donor in good health. CDR3 sequence: CASSEFGNTGELFF. As DNA, the CDR3 is TGTGCCAGCAGTGAATTCGGAAACACCGGGGAGCTGTTTTTT.